The TCR beta chain under discussion was sequenced for a study of identical twins' blood T cells. The study's findings and limits: Each donor's most abundant TCRbeta clonotypes shared more CDR3 sequences with her twin than unrelated donors. Out-of-frame TCRbeta clonotypes reportedly had markedly more similar V usage in twins than unrelated donors.

Between the trimmed V and J ends, which lost 6 bases and 8 bases, there was a span of 13 bases. Germline lookup yields CDR1 MNHEY and CDR2 SMNVEV (reference sequence). The CDR3 has 13 residues. Donors were six healthy women in three monozygous twin pairs. Original processing methods: Per-library CDR3 reads ranged about 2 to 3.6 million; clonotypes, ~95,000 to ~500,000. TCRdb independently ran MiXCR on the 5' RACE reads; one entry per CDR3 protein. These V and J calls originate from TCRdb's pipeline instead of the authors' own analysis. The table lists 350,000 to 400,000 distinct CDR3 sequences, roughly 27% of them singletons, with about 6.1% in the top ten. On this clonotype itself: Its antigen is not identified.

The chain couples TRBV27 to TRBJ1-4, with D possibly being TRBD1 (5 bases). This sequence originates from a woman aged 18 to 50 in good health. Sequencing input: PBMCs. DNA of the CDR3: TGTGCCAGCAGACCTGGACATGTCGAAAAACTGTTTTTT. This encodes CASRPGHVEKLFF.